The 26 T cell receptor beta chains below come from one sample, sequenced in a study of T cell repertoires in cytomegalovirus infection. TCRdb passed the reads through MiXCR, listing each CDR3 protein once. The table has hundreds of thousands of distinct CDR3 sequences, roughly 15% seen once. Sequencing input: PBMCs. The source of these receptors is a human donor in good health (CMV status not recorded). Some clones in this sample may be carry-over from other donors' samples.

Details on this clonotype: This may be a read error, as it is one base from a much larger clone. This chain joins TRBV7-6 and TRBJ2-7, with TRBD2 as a possible D gene (6 bases). Germline CDR1 and CDR2: SGHVS and FNYEAQ. This CDR3 is built from 12 residues. As DNA, the CDR3 is TGTGTCAGTGGCGGGGATTCATACGAGCAGTACTTC. Amino acids: CVSGGDSYEQYF.

In this sample, this clonotype turned up a few times. V and J are TRBV7-3 and TRBJ2-5; the D gene is possibly TRBD1 (6 bases). Trimming stripped 5 bases from V and 2 bases from J, with 9 bases between. There are 13 residues in the CDR3. Germline V gene data show CDR1 as SGHTA and CDR2 as FQGTGA. CDR3 DNA sequence: TGTGCCAGCAGCGGGGGCCCGCAAGAGACCCAGTACTTC. Translated, it gives CASSGGPQETQYF.

This clonotype has only one observation. The chain carries TRBV20-1 and TRBJ2-7; TRBD1 agrees at 8 bases. The CDR3 totals 15 residues. Germline CDR1 is DFQATT and CDR2 is SNEGSKA (reference sequence). The ends lost 6 bases at V and 2 bases at J; junction bases unmatched: 12. The CDR3 reads CSAVNAQGAPYEQYF. CDR3 DNA: TGCAGTGCCGTAAACGCTCAGGGGGCCCCCTACGAGCAGTACTTC.

This clonotype occurred many times. The V gene is TRBV7-9, the J gene TRBJ2-7, with 8 bases that match TRBD1. This CDR3 comprises 11 residues. Germline assignment: CDR1 SEHNR and CDR2 FQNEAQ (reference sequence). This CDR3 reads CSGGQDYEQYF. The CDR3 region has the DNA TGTTCCGGGGGACAGGACTACGAGCAGTACTTC.

This clonotype was recorded a few times. V and J are TRBV5-4 and TRBJ1-4; 8 nucleotides match TRBD1. V lost 0 bases and J lost 5; bases outside the gene matches: 9. The CDR3 consists of 17 residues. CDR1 is SGHNT, CDR2 YYREEE, per germline (reference sequence). The CDR3 region is CASSLGKTGEGNEKLFF. The CDR3 DNA is TGTGCCAGCAGCTTGGGCAAGACAGGGGAGGGAAATGAAAAACTGTTTTTT.

This clonotype was recorded at least ten times. This chain uses TRBV7-2 with TRBJ2-5; D might be TRBD2 (5 bases). V dropped 4 bases and J dropped 5 bases, with 8 bases sitting between them. The germline gives CDR1 SGHTA, CDR2 FQGNSA. The length of the CDR3 is 12 residues. The CDR3 DNA follows: TGTGCCAGCAGCTCCACTAGGGAGACCCAGTACTTC. Encoded protein: CASSSTRETQYF.

This clonotype was seen a few times. The chain joins TRBV6-2 or TRBV6-3 to TRBJ2-6; D unresolved. The V and J ends lost 4 bases and 1 base respectively, with 8 bases between them. Germline V gives CDR1 MNHEY, CDR2 SVGEGT. This CDR3 is 15 amino acids long. CDR3 DNA: TGTGCCAGCAGTTCCAGAAGGTCTGGGGCCAACGTCCTGACTTTC. Amino acids: CASSSRRSGANVLTF.

This clonotype was counted at least ten times. The chain is built from TRBV7-2 and TRBJ1-6; unclear D gene. In germline, CDR1 is SGHTA, CDR2 FQGNSA. CDR3 length: 18 amino acids. V was trimmed by 3 bases and J by 0 bases, leaving 15 bases between them. In DNA form, the CDR3 reads TGTGCCAGCAGCTTGAGAGGGCACCGAAGCTCCTATAATTCACCCCTCCACTTT. Protein: CASSLRGHRSSYNSPLHF.

There are many counts of this clonotype. This chain joins TRBV4-1 and TRBJ1-2; D call uncertain. The ends were cut back, 1 base at V and 4 bases at J, with 13 bases in the middle. This CDR3 comprises 15 residues. CDR1 and CDR2 (germline): MGHRA, YSYEKL. The CDR3 region has the DNA TGCGCCAGCAGCCAAGTAGGCAGCATACCCTATGGCTACACCTTC. Amino acids: CASSQVGSIPYGYTF.

In its sample, this clonotype was seen a few times. V gene TRBV2 combines with J gene TRBJ2-3; 8 bases align to TRBD1. The CDR3 contains 15 residues. V lost 3 bases to trimming and J lost 3 bases; unmatched junction nucleotides: 5. Germline V gene data show CDR1 as SNHLY and CDR2 as FYNNEI. CDR3 loop: CASSDAGQGTDTQYF. In DNA form, the CDR3 reads TGTGCCAGCAGTGACGCCGGACAGGGAACAGATACGCAGTATTTT.

This clonotype came up a few times. The gene calls are TRBV5-5 and TRBJ2-5; D could derive from TRBD1 or TRBD2 (5 bases each). This CDR3 is 16 amino acids long. The V gene's germline CDR1 is SGHKS and CDR2 YYEKEE (reference sequence). Trimming shortened V by 0 bases and J by 5 bases, and 17 bases separated the two germline ends. The CDR3 sequence: CASSLDPSQGRETQYF. The CDR3 bases are TGTGCCAGCAGCTTGGACCCCTCGCAGGGACGGGAGACCCAGTACTTC. The complete variable domain, with remaining parts taken from reference TRBV5-5 and TRBJ2-5, reads DAGVTQSPTHLIKTRGQQVTLRCSPISGHKSVSWYQQVLGQGPQFIFQYYEKEERGRGNFPDRFSARQFPNYSSELNVNALLLGDSALYLCASSLDPSQGRETQYFGPGTRLLVL.

The chain has TRBV29-1 and TRBJ1-2; D remains ambiguous. CDR3 length: 11 residues. Germline CDR1 is SQVTM and CDR2 is ANQGSEA. Trimming shortened V by 2 bases and J by 5 bases, and 6 bases separated the two germline ends. The CDR3 protein is CSVESPYGYTF. The CDR3 DNA is TGCAGCGTTGAATCCCCGTATGGCTACACCTTC.

The chain combines TRBV7-2 with TRBJ2-3, with no clear D. The V and J ends lost 7 bases and 2 bases respectively, with 10 bases between them. The CDR3 consists of 13 residues. CDR1 and CDR2 (germline): SGHTA, FQGNSA. CDR3 sequence (DNA): TGTGCCAGCACCCCCTCTTACACAGATACGCAGTATTTT. Residues: CASTPSYTDTQYF. Full variable domain (outside the CDR3, taken from reference TRBV7-2 and TRBJ2-3): GAGVSQSPSNKVTEKGKDVELRCDPISGHTALYWYRQSLGQGLEFLIYFQGNSAPDKSGLPSDRFSAERTGGSVSTLTIQRTQQEDSAVYLCASTPSYTDTQYFGPGTRLTVL.

A few counts support this clonotype. This chain joins TRBV12-3 or TRBV12-4 and TRBJ2-2; D is uncertain. V gave up 3 bases and J gave up 4 bases, with 6 bases separating them. This CDR3 spans 13 amino acids. The CDR3 bases are TGTGCCAGCAGTTTTGAGTCCACCGGGGAGCTGTTTTTT. Amino acids: CASSFESTGELFF.

CDR3 sequence: CASSQGRGDTQYF. CDR3 nucleotides: TGTGCCAGCAGCCAAGGTCGGGGAGATACGCAGTATTTT. The gene calls are TRBV3-1 and TRBJ2-3; perhaps TRBD2 as D (5 bases). The CDR3 is made up of 13 amino acids. Germline V gene lookup returns CDR1 LGHDT and CDR2 YNNKEL (reference sequence). Between the trimmed V and J ends, which lost 1 base and 5 bases, there was a span of 7 bases.

V and J are TRBV7-3 and TRBJ2-7, with 7 bases fitting TRBD2. Germline assignment: CDR1 SGHTA and CDR2 FQGTGA. V lost 5 bases and J lost 6; bases outside the gene matches: 4. The CDR3 spans 12 residues. Here the CDR3 reads CASSRGGREQYF. CDR3 DNA sequence: TGTGCCAGCAGCCGCGGGGGTCGCGAGCAGTACTTC.

The J gene is TRBJ2-1, the V gene TRBV4-3; D perhaps matches TRBD2 (5 bases). The CDR3 sequence is 16 residues long. Germline V gene lookup returns CDR1 LGHNA and CDR2 YSLEER. V lost 1 base and J 8 bases, leaving 18 bases between the germline ends. CDR3 DNA: TGCGCCAGCAGCCAAGCGTTGCCGCGGGCTGGAGATGAGCAGTTCTTC. This codes for CASSQALPRAGDEQFF.

The chain carries TRBV7-9 and TRBJ2-2; D perhaps matches TRBD1 (6 bases). The V and J ends lost 5 bases and 0 bases respectively, with 22 bases between them. The CDR3 totals 19 residues. Germline CDR1 and CDR2: SEHNR and FQNEAQ (reference sequence). The CDR3 spells CASSSSTGVSFANTGELFF. CDR3 bases: TGTGCCAGCAGCAGTTCGACAGGAGTATCGTTCGCGAACACCGGGGAGCTGTTTTTT.

This clonotype was recorded a few times. The V gene is TRBV20-1, the J gene TRBJ2-1, with 10 bases lining up with TRBD2. Unmatched junction bases numbered 3, after V lost 2 bases and J lost 2 bases. CDR1 is DFQATT, CDR2 SNEGSKA, per germline (reference sequence). The CDR3 runs 15 residues. Here the CDR3 DNA reads TGCAGTGCTAGACTAGCGGGGGACCCCTACAATGAGCAGTTCTTC. Amino acids: CSARLAGDPYNEQFF.

This clonotype has just a few counts. The chain recombines TRBV9 with TRBJ2-3; maybe TRBD2 (5 bases). There are 16 residues in the CDR3. Deletions cut 0 bases from V and 5 bases from J, with 16 bases between. Germline CDR1 SGDLS, CDR2 YYNGEE. The CDR3, as DNA: TGTGCCAGCAGCGTAGGAAGTCTAGCCCTGGGAGATACGCAGTATTTT. It translates to CASSVGSLALGDTQYF.

In its sample, this clonotype was seen many times. This chain connects TRBV7-2 to TRBJ1-5; D not resolved. Germline CDR1 reads SGHTA; CDR2 reads FQGNSA. The CDR3 is made up of 13 amino acids. V was cut by 2 bases and J by 4 bases, with 6 bases left in between. This CDR3 reads CASSLTANQPQHF. In DNA, the CDR3 is TGTGCCAGCAGCTTAACAGCTAATCAGCCCCAGCATTTT.

V is TRBV6-2 or TRBV6-3 and J is TRBJ2-5, with a possible D match to TRBD2 (6 bases). Germline lookup yields CDR1 MNHEY and CDR2 SVGEGT. The ends were cut back, 6 bases at V and 3 bases at J, with 17 bases in the middle. CDR3 size: 15 residues. The CDR3 reads CASRPPGTPEETQYF. In nucleotides, the CDR3 is TGTGCCAGCAGGCCTCCCGGGACTCCAGAAGAGACCCAGTACTTC.

This clonotype was detected once. The chain has TRBV4-2 and TRBJ2-3; no firm D call. This CDR3 is built from 18 residues. Trimming left V 0 bases short and J 1 base short, with 17 bases between. From germline, CDR1 is LGHNA and CDR2 YNFKEQ. CDR3: CASSQELHLEFGTDTQYF. The CDR3 bases are TGTGCCAGCAGCCAAGAGCTTCATCTAGAGTTTGGCACAGATACGCAGTATTTT.

This clonotype was counted many times. This sequence joins TRBV7-2 and TRBJ2-7; possibly TRBD2 for D (6 bases). V dropped 4 bases and J dropped 2 bases, with 9 bases sitting between them. CDR1 and CDR2 from the germline V gene are SGHTA and FQGNSA. This CDR3 has 13 amino acids. CDR3 residues: CASSYGGTYEQYF. The DNA of the CDR3 is TGTGCCAGCAGCTACGGGGGTACCTACGAGCAGTACTTC. The complete variable domain, with remaining parts taken from reference TRBV7-2 and TRBJ2-7, reads GAGVSQSPSNKVTEKGKDVELRCDPISGHTALYWYRQSLGQGLEFLIYFQGNSAPDKSGLPSDRFSAERTGGSVSTLTIQRTQQEDSAVYLCASSYGGTYEQYFGPGTRLTVT.

This rearrangement joins TRBV2 to TRBJ1-1, with D maybe TRBD1 (5 bases). The CDR3 is made up of 12 amino acids. V gave up 2 bases and J gave up 5 bases, with 6 bases separating them. Germline V lookup: CDR1 SNHLY, CDR2 FYNNEI. The CDR3 DNA reads as TGTGCCAGCAGTGAATGGGGGACTGAAGCTTTCTTT. It translates to CASSEWGTEAFF. The variable domain in full, completed from reference TRBV2 and TRBJ1-1, reads EPEVTQTPSHQVTQMGQEVILRCVPISNHLYFYWYRQILGQKVEFLVSFYNNEISEKSEIFDDQFSVERPDGSNFTLKIRSTKLEDSAMYFCASSEWGTEAFFGQGTRLTVV.

This chain joins TRBV2 and TRBJ2-4; 11 bases line up with TRBD1. This CDR3 is built from 16 residues. J gave up 8 bases and V 5 bases, and 11 bases lay outside the gene matches. Germline CDR1 reads SNHLY; CDR2 reads FYNNEI. CDR3 in amino acids: CASSYRRDRGMDIQYF. CDR3 DNA sequence: TGTGCCAGCAGTTACCGACGGGACAGGGGGATGGACATTCAGTACTTC.